This passage covers 20 T cell receptor beta chains from one sample sequenced in a study of identical twins. TCRdb fed the 5' RACE reads into MiXCR, producing one record per CDR3 protein. Of about 220,000 distinct CDR3 sequences listed, 7.5% are singletons. These data were also reused for a study on yellow fever vaccine responses in identical twins.

The sample comprised memory (CD45RO+) T cells sorted from blood. Receptors originate from a woman aged 18-35 years in good health.

This clonotype was counted many times. V usage is TRBV2 and J usage is TRBJ1-5; D is unresolved. The CDR3 is 15 amino acids. Germline-derived CDR1 and CDR2 are SNHLY and FYNNEI. Deletions cut 6 bases from V and 1 base from J, with 13 bases between. CDR3 amino acids: CASSQEISSNQPQHF. The CDR3 DNA reads TGTGCCAGCAGCCAAGAAATCTCGAGCAATCAGCCCCAGCATTTT.

This clonotype has ten or more counts. The CDR3 loop reads CASSVEGGIARETQYF. DNA of the CDR3: TGTGCCAGCAGCGTAGAAGGTGGTATAGCGCGAGAGACCCAGTACTTC. The V and J genes are TRBV9 and TRBJ2-5; weak D call: TRBD2 (5 bases). The V end was cut by 0 bases, the J end by 4 bases, with 16 bases between. The CDR3 runs to 16 residues. Germline V CDR1 and CDR2: SGDLS, YYNGEE.

The chain is built from TRBV15 and TRBJ2-1; no reliable D call. CDR1 is LNHNV, CDR2 YYDKDF, per germline (reference sequence). The CDR3 is 17 residues long. Deletions cut 0 bases from V and 0 bases from J, with 12 bases between. The CDR3 here is CATSRDLGRSSYNEQFF. CDR3 in DNA: TGTGCCACCAGCAGAGATTTAGGTAGAAGCTCCTACAATGAGCAGTTCTTC.

This clonotype was observed many times. V is TRBV20-1 and J is TRBJ2-1; TRBD1 aligns across 8 bases. This CDR3 is built from 14 residues. With 5 bases clipped from V and 1 base from J, the junction kept 4 bases outside the gene matches. Germline-derived CDR1 and CDR2 are DFQATT and SNEGSKA (reference sequence). The CDR3 DNA reads TGCAGTGCTGGACAGGGCAGTTCCTACAATGAGCAGTTCTTC. It codes for CSAGQGSSYNEQFF.

This clonotype appeared many times. The V and J genes are TRBV4-3 and TRBJ2-3, with 13 bases identical to TRBD2. Losses at the gene ends were 4 bases for V and 4 bases for J; bases not matched to a gene: 8. CDR1 LGHNA and CDR2 YSLEER come from the germline V gene. This CDR3 spans 17 amino acids. The CDR3 bases are TGCGCCAGCAGCCTATCAGGACTAGCGGGAGAGGCAGATACGCAGTATTTT. Translating it yields CASSLSGLAGEADTQYF.

This clonotype was seen a handful of times. The CDR3 is CSALDGTSLYEQYF. The CDR3 DNA is TGCAGTGCCCTCGATGGGACTAGCTTATACGAGCAGTACTTC. The J gene is TRBJ2-7, the V gene TRBV20-1; 9 bases are shared with TRBD2. The CDR3 loop spans 14 amino acids. V lost 6 bases to trimming and J lost 4 bases; unmatched junction nucleotides: 10. Germline V lookup: CDR1 DFQATT, CDR2 SNEGSKA (reference sequence).

This clonotype was picked up a small number of times. The chain is built from TRBV24-1 and TRBJ2-3; D call uncertain. The CDR3 sequence is 14 residues long. Germline CDR1 KGHDR, CDR2 SFDVKD. V gave up 3 bases and J gave up 1 base, with 7 bases separating them. CDR3 sequence: CATSDPVGTDTQYF. CDR3 sequence (DNA): TGTGCCACCAGTGATCCGGTGGGCACAGATACGCAGTATTTT.

There are many counts of this clonotype. The V call is TRBV12-3 or TRBV12-4, the J call TRBJ2-7; D ambiguous. CDR3 size: 12 residues. Trimming removed 9 bases at V and 0 bases at J, with 9 bases between. CDR3 sequence (DNA): TGTGCCAGTACGGCAGGCTCCTACGAGCAGTACTTC. The encoded protein is CASTAGSYEQYF.

The CDR3 sequence is CASSLRPAGTDTQYF. CDR3 DNA: TGCGCCAGCAGCTTGCGCCCAGCGGGCACAGATACGCAGTATTTT. V gene TRBV5-1 combines with J gene TRBJ2-3, with D possibly matching TRBD2 (5 bases). V lost 1 base and J lost 1, with 10 bases in between. Per germline, CDR1 SGHRS and CDR2 YFSETQ. CDR3 length: 15 amino acids.

This clonotype was seen many times. CDR3 sequence reads: CAISERSSGSLVYEQYF. The CDR3 DNA is TGTGCCATCAGTGAGCGGTCTAGCGGGAGTTTGGTCTACGAGCAGTACTTC. V is TRBV10-3 and J is TRBJ2-7, with 10 nucleotides matching TRBD2. This CDR3 comprises 17 residues. Germline CDR1 and CDR2: ENHRY and SYGVKD. V dropped 2 bases and J dropped 3; count of bases not matched to a gene: 10.

This chain connects TRBV5-6 to TRBJ2-5; D is undetermined. The germline V and J ends were trimmed by 3 bases and 5 bases, with 14 bases remaining between them. Germline V gene lookup returns CDR1 SGHDT and CDR2 YYEEEE. This CDR3 has 14 residues. As DNA, the CDR3 is TGTGCCAGCAGCTCCATGCTATACTTGGAGACCCAGTACTTC. Translating gives CASSSMLYLETQYF.

The chain is built from TRBV18 and TRBJ2-2, with a tentative D call TRBD2 (6 bases). The CDR3 length is 18 residues. Trimming took off 1 base at V and 2 bases at J, with 17 bases between the two ends. Germline V gene data show CDR1 as KGHSH and CDR2 as LQKENI. The CDR3 loop is CASSPRPTGGKNTGELFF. CDR3 coding DNA: TGTGCCAGCTCACCACGGCCCACCGGGGGAAAAAACACCGGGGAGCTGTTTTTT.

This clonotype has a handful of counts. This chain connects TRBV12-5 to TRBJ2-2; the match to TRBD2 covers 10 bases. The CDR3 is made up of 15 amino acids. In germline, CDR1 is LGHNT, CDR2 FRNRAP. Trimming cost V 4 bases and J 1 base; bases outside gene matches: 0. This CDR3 reads CASGWTSGNTGELFF. The CDR3 DNA reads TGTGCTAGTGGTTGGACTAGCGGGAACACCGGGGAGCTGTTTTTT.

The chain has TRBV7-9 and TRBJ2-1; 15 nucleotides line up with TRBD2. The CDR3 is 16 amino acids. V was pared by 5 bases and J by 8 bases, with 7 bases of the junction left unmatched. Germline V gene sequence: CDR1 SEHNR, CDR2 FQNEAQ (reference sequence). The CDR3 region is CASSPRTSGRADEQFF. In nucleotides, the CDR3 is TGTGCCAGCAGCCCCCGGACTAGCGGGAGGGCCGATGAGCAGTTCTTC.

V usage is TRBV18 and J usage is TRBJ2-3; D not certain. This CDR3 region has 12 residues. V gave up 2 bases and J gave up 4 bases, with 4 bases separating them. The V gene's germline CDR1 is KGHSH and CDR2 LQKENI. In DNA, the CDR3 is TGTGCCAGCTCACCAGCCTCAGATACGCAGTATTTT. This encodes CASSPASDTQYF.

There are many counts of this clonotype. The CDR3 bases are TGTGCCAGCAGAAAGGGGGTTTCGGGCACTGAAGCTTTCTTT. This codes for CASRKGVSGTEAFF. The rearrangement joins TRBV2 to TRBJ1-1, with D possibly being TRBD1 (6 bases). Trimming left V 6 bases short and J 4 bases short, with 15 bases between. The CDR3 covers 14 residues. The V gene's germline CDR1 is SNHLY and CDR2 FYNNEI. Using reference TRBV2 and TRBJ1-1 for the parts outside the CDR3, the full variable domain is EPEVTQTPSHQVTQMGQEVILRCVPISNHLYFYWYRQILGQKVEFLVSFYNNEISEKSEIFDDQFSVERPDGSNFTLKIRSTKLEDSAMYFCASRKGVSGTEAFFGQGTRLTVV.

This chain joins TRBV7-9 and TRBJ1-1, with D perhaps matching TRBD1 (5 bases). Trimming took off 4 bases at V and 1 base at J, with 7 bases between the two ends. Germline assignment: CDR1 SEHNR and CDR2 FQNEAQ (reference sequence). The CDR3 sequence is 13 residues long. For the CDR3, the DNA is TGTGCCAGCAGCTACGGGGGGAACACTGAAGCTTTCTTT. It codes for CASSYGGNTEAFF.

In this sample, this clonotype turned up many times. The rearrangement links TRBV7-9 to TRBJ2-1, with 9 bases fitting TRBD1. Germline V gene data show CDR1 as SEHNR and CDR2 as FQNEAQ (reference sequence). CDR3 length: 15 residues. The junction had 9 bases not matched to a gene; V was cut back by 3 bases and J by 9 bases. In DNA, the CDR3 is TGTGCCAGCAGCTTCCGGGGACAGGGTCCCAGTGAGCAGTTCTTC. Its protein product is CASSFRGQGPSEQFF.

The table lists this clonotype with many counts. This chain links TRBV14 with TRBJ2-5; 9 nucleotides match TRBD1. Per germline, CDR1 SGHDN and CDR2 FVKESK. The CDR3 length is 15 residues. Germline trimming cut 5 bases from V and 0 bases from J; bases unmatched to any gene: 4. This CDR3 reads CASSWGQGYQETQYF. The CDR3 coding sequence is TGTGCCAGCAGCTGGGGACAGGGATACCAAGAGACCCAGTACTTC.

This clonotype was picked up a small number of times. The rearrangement joins TRBV7-3 to TRBJ2-2, with 12 positions matching TRBD2. V was pared by 3 bases and J by 7 bases, with 0 bases of the junction left unmatched. The CDR3 consists of 14 residues. Germline CDR1 and CDR2: SGHTA and FQGTGA. The CDR3 DNA sequence: TGTGCCAGCAGCTTGACTAGCGGGGGCGGGGAGCTGTTTTTT. It encodes CASSLTSGGGELFF.